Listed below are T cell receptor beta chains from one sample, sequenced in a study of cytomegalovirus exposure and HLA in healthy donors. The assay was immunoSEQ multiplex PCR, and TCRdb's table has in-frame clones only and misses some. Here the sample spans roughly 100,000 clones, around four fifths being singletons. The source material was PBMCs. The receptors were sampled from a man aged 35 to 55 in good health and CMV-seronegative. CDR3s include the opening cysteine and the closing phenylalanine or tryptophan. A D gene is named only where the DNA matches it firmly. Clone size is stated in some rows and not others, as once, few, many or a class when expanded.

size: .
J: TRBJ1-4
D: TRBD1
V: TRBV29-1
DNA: TGCAGCGTAGGACAGGGGCGCTTCGAAAAACTGTTTTTT
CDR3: CSVGQGRFEKLFF

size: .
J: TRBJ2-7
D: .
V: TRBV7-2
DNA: TGTGCCAGCAGCTTAGTGGCGGGGCAAGCGATCTACGAGCAGTACTTC
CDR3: CASSLVAGQAIYEQYF

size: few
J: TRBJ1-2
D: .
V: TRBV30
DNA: TGTGCCCGCTCTGGGACTGGCTATGGCTACACCTTC
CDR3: CARSGTGYGYTF

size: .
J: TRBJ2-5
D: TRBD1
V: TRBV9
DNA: TGTGCCAGCAGCCCCCGGGACAGGCAAGAGACCCAGTACTTC
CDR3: CASSPRDRQETQYF

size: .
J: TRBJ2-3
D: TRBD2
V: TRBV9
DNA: TGTGCCAGCAGCGCCCGACTGGCGGGGGGGGATACGCAGTATTTT
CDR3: CASSARLAGGDTQYF

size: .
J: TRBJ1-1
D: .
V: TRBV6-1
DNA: TGTGCCAGCAGTGAAGTCTCCGGGGAGGACACTGAAGCTTTCTTT
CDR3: CASSEVSGEDTEAFF

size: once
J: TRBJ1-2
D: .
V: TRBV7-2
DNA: TGTGCCAGCAGCCCACCAGAAGTTAACTATGGCTACACCTTC
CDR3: CASSPPEVNYGYTF

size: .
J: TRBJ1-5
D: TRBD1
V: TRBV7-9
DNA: TGTGCCAGCAGCTTAGCCGGGGGACAGGGGAATCAGCCCCAGCATTTT
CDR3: CASSLAGGQGNQPQHF

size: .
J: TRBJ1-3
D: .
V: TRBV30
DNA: TGTGCCTGGAGTTCGGGGACAGGAAACACCATATATTTT
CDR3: CAWSSGTGNTIYF

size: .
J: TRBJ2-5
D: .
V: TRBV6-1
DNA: TGTGCCAGCAGCCCCCCCCGGGGGACAGAGACCCAGTACTTC
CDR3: CASSPPRGTETQYF

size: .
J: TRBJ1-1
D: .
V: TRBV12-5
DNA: TGTGCTAGTGGTTTTCTCCCAAGTCCCACTTCTACAGGTGAAGCTTTCTTT
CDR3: CASGFLPSPTSTGEAFF

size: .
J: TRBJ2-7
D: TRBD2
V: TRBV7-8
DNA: TGTGCCAGCAGCCCTCGACTAGCGGGAGGCTCCTACGAGCAGTACTTC
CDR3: CASSPRLAGGSYEQYF

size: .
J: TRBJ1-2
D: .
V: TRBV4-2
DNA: TGTGCCAGCAGCCCCTCCCTTTCCCCTGGCTACACCTTC
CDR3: CASSPSLSPGYTF

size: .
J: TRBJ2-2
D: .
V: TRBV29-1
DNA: TGCAGCGGTGGACAGTTCGCGAACACCGGGGAGCTGTTTTTT
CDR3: CSGGQFANTGELFF

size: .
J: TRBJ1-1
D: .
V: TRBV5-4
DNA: TGTGCCAGCAGCACAACGGGGAACACTGAAGCTTTCTTT
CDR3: CASSTTGNTEAFF

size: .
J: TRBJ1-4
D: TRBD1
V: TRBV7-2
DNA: TGTGCCAGCAGCTCTCTCACAGGGGGCGCGGGAAAACTGTTTTTT
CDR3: CASSSLTGGAGKLFF

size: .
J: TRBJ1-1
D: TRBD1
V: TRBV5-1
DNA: TGCGCCAGCAGCCAGGGACAGTTCTCCGGGGGCATGAACACTGAAGCTTTCTTT
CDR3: CASSQGQFSGGMNTEAFF

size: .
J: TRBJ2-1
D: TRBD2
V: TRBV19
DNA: TGTGCCAGTAGTATGCGAAGGGACTATAACAATGAGCAGTTCTTC
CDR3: CASSMRRDYNNEQFF

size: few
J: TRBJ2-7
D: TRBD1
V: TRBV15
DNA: TGTGCCACCAGCAGAAAAGGGGGACAGGGGGACTACGAGCAGTACTTC
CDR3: CATSRKGGQGDYEQYF

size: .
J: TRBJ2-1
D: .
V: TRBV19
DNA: TGTGCCAGTAGTATAGTGGCGGCAAGCTCCTACAATGAGCAGTTCTTC
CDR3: CASSIVAASSYNEQFF

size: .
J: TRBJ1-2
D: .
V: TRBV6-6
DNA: TGTGCCAGCAGTTACTCGATCAGGGTAGGAGGGGGCTACACCTTC
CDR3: CASSYSIRVGGGYTF

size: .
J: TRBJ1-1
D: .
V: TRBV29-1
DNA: TGCAGCGTTGAACAGAACACTGAAGCTTTCTTT
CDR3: CSVEQNTEAFF

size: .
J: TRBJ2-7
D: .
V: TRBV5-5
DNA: TGTGCCAGCAGCTTCGGTTTGCGGGGGCTTTACGAGCAGTACTTC
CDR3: CASSFGLRGLYEQYF

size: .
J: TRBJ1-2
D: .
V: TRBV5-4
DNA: TGTGCCAGCAGCTTCCCTAGGACAACCTTTAACTATGGCTACACCTTC
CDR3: CASSFPRTTFNYGYTF

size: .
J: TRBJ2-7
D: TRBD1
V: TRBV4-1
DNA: TGCGCCAGCAGCCAACCCGGACAGGGTTTGTACGAGCAGTACTTC
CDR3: CASSQPGQGLYEQYF

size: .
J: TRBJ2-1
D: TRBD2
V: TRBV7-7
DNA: TGTGCCAGCAGCTCCGGGACTAGCGGGACCCATGAGCAGTTCTTC
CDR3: CASSSGTSGTHEQFF

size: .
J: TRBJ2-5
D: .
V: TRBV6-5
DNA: TGTGCCAGCAGTTACTCGATCCACTTGTTAGAGACCCAGTACTTC
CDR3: CASSYSIHLLETQYF

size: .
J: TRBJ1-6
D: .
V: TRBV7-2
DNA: TGTGCCAGCAGCTTGCACGGGGGGGGAGTTAATTCACCCCTCCACTTT
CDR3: CASSLHGGGVNSPLHF

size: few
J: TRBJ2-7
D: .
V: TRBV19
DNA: TGTGCCAGTAGTATAGATTCAACCACTTCCTACGAGCAGTACTTC
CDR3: CASSIDSTTSYEQYF

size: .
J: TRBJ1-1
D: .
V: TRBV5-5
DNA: TGTGCCAGCAGCTTTATCGGGGGGATTATGCCGGGGACTGAAGCTTTCTTT
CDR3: CASSFIGGIMPGTEAFF

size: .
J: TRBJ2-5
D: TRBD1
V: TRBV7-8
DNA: TGTGCCAGCAGCTCCACGACCGGGACAGAGCAAGAGACCCAGTACTTC
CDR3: CASSSTTGTEQETQYF

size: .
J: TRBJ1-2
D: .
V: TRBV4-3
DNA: TGCGCCAGCAGCCAAGATATCCAGGGGAGAGGCTACACCTTC
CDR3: CASSQDIQGRGYTF

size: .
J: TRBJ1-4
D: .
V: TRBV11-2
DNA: TGTGCCAGCAGCTTAGAAGCGGATGAAAAACTGTTTTTT
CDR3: CASSLEADEKLFF

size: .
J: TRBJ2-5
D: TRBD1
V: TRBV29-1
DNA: TGCAGCGTGGGGGGACAGGCTCAAGAGACCCAGTACTTC
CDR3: CSVGGQAQETQYF

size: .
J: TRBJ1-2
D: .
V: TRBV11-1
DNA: TGTGCCAGCAGCCCTGACAGCAACTATGGCTACACCTTC
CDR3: CASSPDSNYGYTF

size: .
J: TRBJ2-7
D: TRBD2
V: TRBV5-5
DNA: TGTGCCAGCAGATACAGGGTAGGACTAGCGGGAGGGGTAGACGAGCAGTACTTC
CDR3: CASRYRVGLAGGVDEQYF

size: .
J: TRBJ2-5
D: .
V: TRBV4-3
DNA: TGCGCCAGCAGCCCCCGTTGGAGGGCCCAAGAGACCCAGTACTTC
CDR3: CASSPRWRAQETQYF

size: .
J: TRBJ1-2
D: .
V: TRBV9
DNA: TGTGCCAGCAGTCCATGGGCAGGGGTATGGGGCTACACCTTC
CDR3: CASSPWAGVWGYTF

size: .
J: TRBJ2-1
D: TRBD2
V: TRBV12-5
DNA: TGTGCTAGTGGTAGCATGGGACTAGCGGGAACCTACAATGAGCAGTTCTTC
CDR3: CASGSMGLAGTYNEQFF

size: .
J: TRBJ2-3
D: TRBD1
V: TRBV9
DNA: TGTGCCAGCAGCGTGCACAGGGGACAGGGTACAGATACGCAGTATTTT
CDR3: CASSVHRGQGTDTQYF

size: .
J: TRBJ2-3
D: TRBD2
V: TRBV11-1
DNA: TGTGCCAGCAGCTTCCTTTCGGGGGGGCCGACAGATACGCAGTATTTT
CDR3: CASSFLSGGPTDTQYF

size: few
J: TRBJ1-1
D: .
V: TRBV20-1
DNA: TGCAGTGTAATTCGGAACACTGAAGCTTTCTTT
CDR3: CSVIRNTEAFF

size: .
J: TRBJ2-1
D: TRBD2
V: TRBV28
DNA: TGTGCCAGCAGTGTCACTAGCGGGAGTTACAATGAGCAGTTCTTC
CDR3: CASSVTSGSYNEQFF

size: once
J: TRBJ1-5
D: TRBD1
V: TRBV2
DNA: TGTGCCAGCCGTTTCGGACAGGGCAATCAGCCCCAGCATTTT
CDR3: CASRFGQGNQPQHF

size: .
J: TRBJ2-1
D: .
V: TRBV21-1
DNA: TGTGCCAGCAGCTCGGGACTAGCGGGATTCGACAATGAGCAGTTCTTC
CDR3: CASSSGLAGFDNEQFF

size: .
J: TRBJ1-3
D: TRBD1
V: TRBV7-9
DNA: TGTTCCAGCAGCCCGAGAGCCCGGGACAGTGAATTTGCCACCATATATTTT
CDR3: CSSSPRARDSEFATIYF

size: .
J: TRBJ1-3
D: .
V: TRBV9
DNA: TGTGCCAGCAGCGTACCGGGGTCCTCTGGAAACACCATATATTTT
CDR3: CASSVPGSSGNTIYF

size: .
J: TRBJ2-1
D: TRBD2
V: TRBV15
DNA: TGTGCCACCAGCAGAGAGAGGGCTAGCGGGAGAAATGAGCAGTTCTTC
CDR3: CATSRERASGRNEQFF

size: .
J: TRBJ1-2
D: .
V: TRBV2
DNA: TGTGCCAGCATTAACCCGCAGGTAGGGGAAGGAGGCTACACCTTC
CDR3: CASINPQVGEGGYTF

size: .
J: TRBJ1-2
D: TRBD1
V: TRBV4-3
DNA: TGCGCCAGCAGCCAAGAAGGGACAGCTAACTATGGCTACACCTTC
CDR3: CASSQEGTANYGYTF

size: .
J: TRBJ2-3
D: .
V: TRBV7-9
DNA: TGTGCCAGCAGCTTAGTCAATCAGGTTAGCACAGATACGCAGTATTTT
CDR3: CASSLVNQVSTDTQYF

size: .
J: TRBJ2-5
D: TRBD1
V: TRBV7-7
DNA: TGTGCCAGCAGTCGACAGGGGACCCAGTACTTC
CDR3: CASSRQGTQYF

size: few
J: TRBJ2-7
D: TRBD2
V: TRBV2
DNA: TGTGCCAGCAGTGAGATGCGGGAGTTGGTTTACGAGCAGTACTTC
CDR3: CASSEMRELVYEQYF

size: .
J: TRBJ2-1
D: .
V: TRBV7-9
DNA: TGTGCCAGCAGTCCCCCCGAGTGGGCAAGCTCCTACAATGAGCAGTTCTTC
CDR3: CASSPPEWASSYNEQFF

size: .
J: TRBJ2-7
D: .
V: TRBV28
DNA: TGTGCCAGCAGTCTGGGACACCTATACGAGCAGTACTTC
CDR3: CASSLGHLYEQYF